A selection of T cell receptor beta chains follows, all from one sample in a study of response to subunit inactivated influenza vaccine. TCRdb used MiXCR to reprocess the RT-PCR reads, holding one entry per CDR3 protein. The profile covers about 520,000 distinct CDR3 sequences, with approximately 24% appearing a single time and less than 2.5% taken by the ten largest. Sequenced material: CD4+ T cells sorted from PBMCs, taken around 5 days after vaccination. Receptors originate from a man between 45 and 60 years old who received an inactivated influenza vaccine. The CDR3 runs from the conserved cysteine through the conserved F or W. The D gene is left open where the match is weak. Some rows mark clone size as missing; the rest say once, few, many or name a class of expanded clone.

clone_size j_call d_call v_call cdr3_aa cdr3_nt
once TRBJ1-2 . TRBV5-2 CARGPGLLAGYTF TGTGCCAGGGGCCCCGGGCTACTGGCGGGCTACACCTTC
once TRBJ2-7 TRBD2 TRBV29-1 CSVEGAGVEQYF TGCAGCGTTGAAGGAGCGGGAGTTGAGCAGTACTTC
. TRBJ2-7 TRBD2 TRBV20-1 CSAPGLAYEQYF TGCAGTGCCCCCGGACTAGCCTACGAGCAGTACTTC
few TRBJ2-7 . TRBV4-2 CASSQEAQFYEQYF TGTGCCAGCAGCCAAGAAGCACAATTCTACGAGCAGTACTTC
. TRBJ2-7 TRBD1 TRBV27 CASKGTATSYEQYF TGTGCCAGCAAGGGGACAGCCACCTCCTACGAGCAGTACTTC
. TRBJ2-2 TRBD1 TRBV7-3 CASSPAARGRNTGELFF TGTGCCAGCAGCCCCGCGGCCAGGGGGCGAAACACCGGGGAGCTGTTTTTT
few TRBJ2-7 TRBD2 TRBV28 CASRSMGGYEQYF TGTGCCAGCAGGAGCATGGGGGGGTACGAGCAGTACTTC
. TRBJ1-1 TRBD1 TRBV3-1 CASSQGTGSATEAFF TGTGCCAGCAGCCAGGGGACAGGGTCGGCCACTGAAGCTTTCTTT
. TRBJ1-1 . TRBV6-6 CASSTGEAFF TGTGCCAGCAGTACGGGAGAAGCTTTCTTT
few TRBJ2-3 . TRBV20-1 CSARVFRAGGTDTQYF TGCAGTGCTAGAGTTTTCCGGGCCGGGGGCACAGATACGCAGTATTTT
few TRBJ1-6 TRBD1 TRBV6-2/TRBV6-3 CASSAPGGYDNSPLHF TGTGCCAGCAGTGCGCCAGGGGGCTACGATAATTCACCCCTCCACTTT